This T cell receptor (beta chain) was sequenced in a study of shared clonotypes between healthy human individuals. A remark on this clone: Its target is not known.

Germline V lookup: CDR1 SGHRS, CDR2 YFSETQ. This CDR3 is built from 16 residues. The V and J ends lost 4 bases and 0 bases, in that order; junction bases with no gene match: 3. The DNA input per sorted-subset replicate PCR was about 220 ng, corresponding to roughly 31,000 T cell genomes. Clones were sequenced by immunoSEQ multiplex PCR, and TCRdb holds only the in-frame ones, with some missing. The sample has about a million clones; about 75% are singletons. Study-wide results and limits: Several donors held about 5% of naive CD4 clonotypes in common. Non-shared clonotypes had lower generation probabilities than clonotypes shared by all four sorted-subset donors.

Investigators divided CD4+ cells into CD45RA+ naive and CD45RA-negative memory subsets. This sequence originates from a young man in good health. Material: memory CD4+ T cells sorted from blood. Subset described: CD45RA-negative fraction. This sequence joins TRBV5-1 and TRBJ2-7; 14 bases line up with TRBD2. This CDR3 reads CASSHGTSGSSYEQYF. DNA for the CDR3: TGCGCCAGCAGCCACGGGACTAGCGGGAGCTCCTACGAGCAGTACTTC. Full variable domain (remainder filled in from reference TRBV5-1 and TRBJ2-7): KAGVTQTPRYLIKTRGQQVTLSCSPISGHRSVSWYQQTPGQGLQFLFEYFSETQRNKGNFPGRFSGRQFSNSRSEMNVSTLELGDSALYLCASSHGTSGSSYEQYFGPGTRLTVT.